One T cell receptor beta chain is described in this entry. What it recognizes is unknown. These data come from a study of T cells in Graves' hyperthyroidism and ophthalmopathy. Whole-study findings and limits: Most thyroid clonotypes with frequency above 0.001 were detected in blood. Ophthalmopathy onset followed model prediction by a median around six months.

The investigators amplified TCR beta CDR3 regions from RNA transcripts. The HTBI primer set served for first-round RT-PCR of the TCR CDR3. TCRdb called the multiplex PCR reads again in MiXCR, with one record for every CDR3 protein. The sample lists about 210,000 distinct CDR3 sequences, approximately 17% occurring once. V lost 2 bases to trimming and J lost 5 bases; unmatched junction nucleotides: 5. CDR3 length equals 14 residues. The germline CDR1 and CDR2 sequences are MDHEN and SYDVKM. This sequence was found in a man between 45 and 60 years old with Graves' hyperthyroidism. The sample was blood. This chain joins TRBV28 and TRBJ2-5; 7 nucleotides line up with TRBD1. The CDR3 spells CASSLEGAGETQYF. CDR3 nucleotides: TGTGCCAGCAGTTTAGAGGGGGCAGGTGAGACCCAGTACTTC.